The 3 T cell receptor beta chains reported below all come from one sample, sequenced in a study of T cells in Graves' hyperthyroidism and ophthalmopathy. Amplification of TCR beta CDR3 regions used RNA as the template. Researchers ran a first-round RT-PCR on the TCR CDR3 using the HTBI primer set. TCRdb called the multiplex PCR reads again in MiXCR, with one record for every CDR3 protein. The sample records approximately 720,000 distinct CDR3 sequences, approximately 19% being singletons. The specimen was blood. These receptors were obtained from a woman aged 50 to 60 with Graves' hyperthyroidism that later progressed to Graves' ophthalmopathy.

This clonotype has just a few counts. The V gene is TRBV7-9, the J gene TRBJ2-1; 11 bases align to TRBD1. The CDR3 consists of 16 residues. Germline V gene lookup returns CDR1 SEHNR and CDR2 FQNEAQ (reference sequence). The trim removed 5 bases at V and 3 bases at J, leaving 6 bases unmatched. The CDR3 protein is CASSDYGTGGYNEQFF. The CDR3 DNA reads as TGTGCCAGCAGCGACTATGGGACAGGGGGCTACAATGAGCAGTTCTTC. Supplemented by reference TRBV7-9 and TRBJ2-1, the full variable domain reads DTGVSQNPRHKITKRGQNVTFRCDPISEHNRLYWYRQTLGQGPEFLTYFQNEAQLEKSRLLSDRFSAERPKGSFSTLEIQRTEQGDSAMYLCASSDYGTGGYNEQFFGPGTRLTVL.

The chain links TRBV5-6 to TRBJ1-4, with TRBD1 matching 8 bases. V gave up 7 bases and J gave up 4 bases; unmatched junction bases: 9. CDR1 and CDR2 (germline): SGHDT, YYEEEE. This CDR3 is built from 15 residues. The CDR3 nucleotides read TGTGCCAGCCACGGACAGGGTCCCATTAATGAAAAACTGTTTTTT. It specifies CASHGQGPINEKLFF. Supplemented by reference TRBV5-6 and TRBJ1-4, the full variable domain reads DAGVTQSPTHLIKTRGQQVTLRCSPKSGHDTVSWYQQALGQGPQFIFQYYEEEERQRGNFPDRFSGHQFPNYSSELNVNALLLGDSALYLCASHGQGPINEKLFFGSGTQLSVL.

V gene TRBV4-1 combines with J gene TRBJ2-5, with D possibly matching TRBD1 (5 bases). Germline values: CDR1 MGHRA, CDR2 YSYEKL. The CDR3 sequence is 16 residues long. V lost 4 bases and J lost 0, with 15 bases in between. The CDR3: CASSLRQSMYQETQYF. CDR3 nucleotide sequence: TGCGCCAGCAGCCTTCGACAGTCCATGTACCAAGAGACCCAGTACTTC.